These 10 T cell receptor beta chains came from one sample sequenced in a study of blood T cell repertoires in COVID-19 (dated by TCRdb to 2019 to 2021). The library was produced with the immunoSEQ multiplex PCR assay. The source is immuneACCESS, and TCRdb retained only in-frame sequences with V and J called. Part of the clones is not carried over; for the studies checked, unresolved V genes explain less than half of this, and the remainder is unexplained. The sample has some 220,000 clones on record, around 84% of them singletons. The ten largest make up 9.7% of the sample. The source material was peripheral blood. The receptors stem from a man aged 45-65 years with active or convalescent COVID-19.

This clone appeared a single time. The V call is TRBV19, the J call TRBJ1-6; no firm D call. The CDR3 runs to 13 residues. Germline V gene lookup returns CDR1 LNHDA and CDR2 SQIVND (reference sequence). The V gene lost 3 bases and the J gene lost 8 bases, with 8 bases spanning the gap. The CDR3 nucleotides read TGTGCCAGTAGTATGGTAACTTATTCACCCCTCCACTTT. Protein: CASSMVTYSPLHF.

J is TRBJ2-7 and V is TRBV2, with D maybe TRBD1 (6 bases). The V end lost 8 bases, the J end lost 3 bases, and 14 bases lay between the germline ends. This CDR3 is 13 amino acids long. The V gene's germline CDR1 is SNHLY and CDR2 FYNNEI. The CDR3 sequence: CASLWNRDYEQYF. CDR3 DNA: TGTGCCAGCCTATGGAACAGGGACTACGAGCAGTACTTC.

The chain couples TRBV7-6 to TRBJ1-4, with unresolved D. Germline CDR1 reads SGHVS; CDR2 reads FNYEAQ. The CDR3 is 15 amino acids. Trimming pared 6 bases from V and 2 bases from J, leaving 13 bases between. CDR3 amino acids: CASSLGVVTNEKLFF. In DNA, the CDR3 is TGTGCCAGCAGTTTGGGAGTAGTTACTAATGAAAAACTGTTTTTT.

As regards this clone: In the same sample, other DNA sequences code for this CDR3. The chain recombines TRBV4-1 with TRBJ1-2; 8 bases map to TRBD1. Trimming cost V 2 bases and J 5 bases; bases outside gene matches: 4. The V gene's germline CDR1 is MGHRA and CDR2 YSYEKL. The CDR3 length is 14 residues. Written as DNA, the CDR3 is TGCGCCAGCAGCCAACCACAGGGGGGATATGGCTACACCTTC. Translating gives CASSQPQGGYGYTF.

This clone was recorded a few times. CDR3 nucleotide sequence: TGTGCCAGCAGCCTGCGGCTGCGTGAAAAACTGTTTTTT. Amino acids: CASSLRLREKLFF. V usage is TRBV28 and J usage is TRBJ1-4; D is ambiguous. Trimming cost V 6 bases and J 7 bases, with 12 bases left between them. Germline CDR1 MDHEN, CDR2 SYDVKM. The CDR3 extends over 13 amino acids.

This chain links TRBV28 with TRBJ2-7; 12 nucleotides line up with TRBD2. The CDR3 covers 14 residues. Trimming removed 9 bases from V and 1 base from J; junction bases left unmatched: 4. The germline V gene encodes CDR1 MDHEN and CDR2 SYDVKM. The CDR3 DNA follows: TGTGCCAGTTACGGACTAGCGGGATCCTACGAGCAGTACTTC. Translation gives CASYGLAGSYEQYF. Full variable domain (rest looked up from reference TRBV28 and TRBJ2-7): DVKVTQSSRYLVKRTGEKVFLECVQDMDHENMFWYRQDPGLGLRLIYFSYDVKMKEKGDIPEGYSVSREKKERFSLILESASTNQTSMYLCASYGLAGSYEQYFGPGTRLTVT.

This sequence joins TRBV28 and TRBJ2-5, with 9 nucleotides matching TRBD1. J was trimmed by 2 bases and V by 5 bases; bases with no gene match: 15. CDR1 and CDR2 from the germline V gene are MDHEN and SYDVKM. The CDR3 consists of 18 residues. CDR3 loop: CASSPRTGARFTQETQYF. Here the CDR3 DNA reads TGTGCCAGCAGTCCCAGGACAGGGGCGAGATTTACACAAGAGACCCAGTACTTC. Full variable domain (missing parts from reference TRBV28 and TRBJ2-5): DVKVTQSSRYLVKRTGEKVFLECVQDMDHENMFWYRQDPGLGLRLIYFSYDVKMKEKGDIPEGYSVSREKKERFSLILESASTNQTSMYLCASSPRTGARFTQETQYFGPGTRLLVL.

This clone has a handful of counts. The V gene is TRBV6-5, the J gene TRBJ2-7; 12 nucleotides line up with TRBD2. CDR1 and CDR2 from the germline V gene are MNHEY and SVGAGI. Trimming at V came to 4 bases and at J to 1 base, leaving 5 bases not matched to a gene. The CDR3 spans 16 residues. The CDR3 protein is CASSSVGTSGSYEQYF. As DNA, the CDR3 is TGTGCCAGCAGTTCGGTAGGGACTAGCGGGTCCTACGAGCAGTACTTC.

The V call is TRBV6-5, the J call TRBJ2-2; D perhaps matches TRBD2 (6 bases). The germline V gene encodes CDR1 MNHEY and CDR2 SVGAGI. CDR3 length: 13 residues. The germline V and J ends were trimmed by 10 bases and 0 bases, with 9 bases remaining between them. In DNA form, the CDR3 reads TGTGCCATTACGGGGGCGAACACCGGGGAGCTGTTTTTT. Translation gives CAITGANTGELFF.

This rearrangement joins TRBV5-1 to TRBJ1-5, with D perhaps matching TRBD1 (5 bases). Per the germline V gene, CDR1 is SGHRS and CDR2 is YFSETQ. V was cut by 4 bases and J by 6 bases, with 14 bases left in between. The CDR3 consists of 14 residues. The chain's CDR3 is CASSPQPDTQPQHF. The CDR3, as DNA: TGCGCCAGCAGCCCTCAACCGGACACTCAGCCCCAGCATTTT.